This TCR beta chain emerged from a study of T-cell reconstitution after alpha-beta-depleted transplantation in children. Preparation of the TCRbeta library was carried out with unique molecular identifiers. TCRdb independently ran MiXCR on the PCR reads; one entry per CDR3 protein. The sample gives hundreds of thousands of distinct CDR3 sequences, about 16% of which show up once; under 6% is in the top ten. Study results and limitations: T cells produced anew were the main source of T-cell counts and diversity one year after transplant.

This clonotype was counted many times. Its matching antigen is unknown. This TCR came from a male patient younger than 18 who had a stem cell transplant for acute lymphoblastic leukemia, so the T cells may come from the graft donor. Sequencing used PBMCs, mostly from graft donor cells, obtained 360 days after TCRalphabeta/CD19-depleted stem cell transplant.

In DNA form, the CDR3 reads TGCAGTGCTAGAGTAGCGGAATCCTACAATGAGCAGTTCTTC. Its protein is CSARVAESYNEQFF. The chain uses TRBV20-1 and TRBJ2-1, with D perhaps matching TRBD2 (6 bases). The germline V gene has CDR1 DFQATT and CDR2 SNEGSKA (reference sequence). This CDR3 comprises 14 residues. V was shortened by 1 base and J by 1 base, with 8 bases between the two germline ends.